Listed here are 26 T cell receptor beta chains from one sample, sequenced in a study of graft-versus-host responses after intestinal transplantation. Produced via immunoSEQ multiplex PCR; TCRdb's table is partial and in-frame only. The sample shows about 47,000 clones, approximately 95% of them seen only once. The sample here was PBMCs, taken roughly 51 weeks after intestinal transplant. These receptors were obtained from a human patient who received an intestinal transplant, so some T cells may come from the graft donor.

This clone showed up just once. CDR3 loop: CASSVGPGTSYEQYF. The CDR3 DNA follows: TGTGCCAGCAGCGTAGGACCCGGGACTAGCTACGAGCAGTACTTC. J is TRBJ2-7 and V is TRBV9; 8 positions agree with TRBD2. The trim removed 0 bases at V and 3 bases at J, leaving 5 bases unmatched. Germline V gene sequence: CDR1 SGDLS, CDR2 YYNGEE. There are 15 residues in the CDR3.

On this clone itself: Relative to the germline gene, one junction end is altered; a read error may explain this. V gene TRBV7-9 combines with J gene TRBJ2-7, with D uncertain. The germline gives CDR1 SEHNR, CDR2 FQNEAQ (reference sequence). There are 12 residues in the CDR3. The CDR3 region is CASSSPSTRVDF. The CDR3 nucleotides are TGTGCCAGCAGCTCACCAAGTACACGAGTAGACTTC.

The CDR3 is CASSYPVRGEETQYF. The CDR3 bases are TGTGCCAGCAGTTACCCAGTTAGAGGGGAGGAGACCCAGTACTTC. The chain is built from TRBV6-6 and TRBJ2-5; either TRBD1 or TRBD2 may supply D (5 bases each). The CDR3 has 15 residues. Looked up from germline, CDR1 is MNHNY and CDR2 is SVGAGI (reference sequence). Trimming shortened V by 2 bases and J by 5 bases, and 15 bases separated the two germline ends.

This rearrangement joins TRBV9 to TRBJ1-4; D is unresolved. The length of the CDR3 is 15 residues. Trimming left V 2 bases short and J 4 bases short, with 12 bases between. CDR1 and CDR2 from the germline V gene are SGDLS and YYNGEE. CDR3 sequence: CASSVRAALNEKLFF. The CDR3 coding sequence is TGTGCCAGCAGCGTCCGGGCGGCCCTTAATGAAAAACTGTTTTTT.

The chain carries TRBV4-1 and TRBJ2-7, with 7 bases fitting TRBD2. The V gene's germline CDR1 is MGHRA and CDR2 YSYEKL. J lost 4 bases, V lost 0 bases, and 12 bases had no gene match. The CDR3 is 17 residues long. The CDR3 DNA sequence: TGCGCCAGCAGCCAAGATCCCCTGGGACTACCTGGGTACGAGCAGTACTTC. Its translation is CASSQDPLGLPGYEQYF.

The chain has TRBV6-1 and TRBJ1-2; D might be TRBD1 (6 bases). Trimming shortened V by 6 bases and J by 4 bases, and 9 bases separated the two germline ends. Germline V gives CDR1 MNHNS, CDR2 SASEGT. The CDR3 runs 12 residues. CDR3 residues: CASRSTGYGYTF. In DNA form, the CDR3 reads TGTGCCAGCAGATCGACAGGCTATGGCTACACCTTC.

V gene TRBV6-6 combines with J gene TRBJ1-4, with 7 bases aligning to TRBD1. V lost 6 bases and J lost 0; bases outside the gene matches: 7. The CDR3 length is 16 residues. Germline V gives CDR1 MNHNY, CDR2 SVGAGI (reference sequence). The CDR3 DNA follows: TGTGCCAGCAGCAAAAACAGGGGCCCAACTAATGAAAAACTGTTTTTT. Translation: CASSKNRGPTNEKLFF.

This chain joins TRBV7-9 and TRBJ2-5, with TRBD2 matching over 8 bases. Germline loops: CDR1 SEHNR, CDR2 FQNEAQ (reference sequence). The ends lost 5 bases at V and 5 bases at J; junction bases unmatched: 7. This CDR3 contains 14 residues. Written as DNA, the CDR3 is TGTGCCAGCAGCCACCCGGGGGGGCTGGAGACCCAGTACTTC. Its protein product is CASSHPGGLETQYF.

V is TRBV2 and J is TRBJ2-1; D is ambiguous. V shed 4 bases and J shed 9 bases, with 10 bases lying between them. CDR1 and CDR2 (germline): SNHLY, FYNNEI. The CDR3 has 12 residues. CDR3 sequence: CASSGGFGEQFF. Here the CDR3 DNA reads TGTGCCAGCAGTGGGGGTTTTGGTGAGCAGTTCTTC.

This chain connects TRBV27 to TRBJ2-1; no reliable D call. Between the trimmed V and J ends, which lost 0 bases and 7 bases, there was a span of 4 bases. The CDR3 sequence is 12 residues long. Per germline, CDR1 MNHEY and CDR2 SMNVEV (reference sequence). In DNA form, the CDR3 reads TGTGCCAGCAGTTTATCAGGGAATGAGCAGTTCTTC. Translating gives CASSLSGNEQFF.

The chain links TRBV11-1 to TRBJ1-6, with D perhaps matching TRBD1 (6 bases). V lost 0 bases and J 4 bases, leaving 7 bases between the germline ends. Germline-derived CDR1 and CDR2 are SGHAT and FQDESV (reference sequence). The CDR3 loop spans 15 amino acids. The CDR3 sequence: CASSLATGYNSPLHF. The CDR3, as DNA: TGTGCCAGCAGCTTAGCTACAGGGTATAATTCACCCCTCCACTTT.

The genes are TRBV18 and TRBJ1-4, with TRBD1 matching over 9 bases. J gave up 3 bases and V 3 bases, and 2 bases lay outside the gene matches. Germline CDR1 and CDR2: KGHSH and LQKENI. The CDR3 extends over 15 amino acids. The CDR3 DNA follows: TGTGCCAGCTCACCGGGACAGGGCCCTAATGAAAAACTGTTTTTT. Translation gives CASSPGQGPNEKLFF.

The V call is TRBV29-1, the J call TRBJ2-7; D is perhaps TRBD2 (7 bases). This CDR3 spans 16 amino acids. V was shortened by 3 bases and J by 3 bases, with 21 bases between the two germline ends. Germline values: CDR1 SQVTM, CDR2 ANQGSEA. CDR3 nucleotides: TGCAGCGTTGATGGGGGGGTCTGGGGGCCGAACTACGAGCAGTACTTC. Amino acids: CSVDGGVWGPNYEQYF.

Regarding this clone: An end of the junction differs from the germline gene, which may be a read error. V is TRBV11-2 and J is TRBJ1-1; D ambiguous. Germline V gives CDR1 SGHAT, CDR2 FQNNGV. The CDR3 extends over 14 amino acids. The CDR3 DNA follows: TGTGCCAGCAGCTTAGGAGCCGTGAACGCTGAAGCTTTCTTT. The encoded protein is CASSLGAVNAEAFF.

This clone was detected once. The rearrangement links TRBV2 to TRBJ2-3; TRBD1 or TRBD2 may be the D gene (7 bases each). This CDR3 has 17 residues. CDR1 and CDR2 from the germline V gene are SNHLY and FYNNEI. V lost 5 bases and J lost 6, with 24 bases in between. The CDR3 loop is CASSPPPLDREGDTQYF. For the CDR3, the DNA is TGTGCCAGCAGTCCACCGCCACTAGACAGGGAGGGGGATACGCAGTATTTT.

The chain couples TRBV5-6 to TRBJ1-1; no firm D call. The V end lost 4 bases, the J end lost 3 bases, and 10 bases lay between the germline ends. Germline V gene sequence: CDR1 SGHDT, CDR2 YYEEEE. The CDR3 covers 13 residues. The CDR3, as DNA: TGTGCCAGCAGCCCCCATCGGTACACTGAAGCTTTCTTT. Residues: CASSPHRYTEAFF.

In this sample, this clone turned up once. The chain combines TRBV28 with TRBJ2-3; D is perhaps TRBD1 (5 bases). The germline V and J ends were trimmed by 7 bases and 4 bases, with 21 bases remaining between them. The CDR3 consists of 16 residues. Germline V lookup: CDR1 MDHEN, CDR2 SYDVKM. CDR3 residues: CASTPGATEGADTQYF. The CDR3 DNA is TGTGCCAGCACTCCGGGTGCAACCGAAGGGGCAGATACGCAGTATTTT. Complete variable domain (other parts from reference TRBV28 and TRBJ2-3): DVKVTQSSRYLVKRTGEKVFLECVQDMDHENMFWYRQDPGLGLRLIYFSYDVKMKEKGDIPEGYSVSREKKERFSLILESASTNQTSMYLCASTPGATEGADTQYFGPGTRLTVL.

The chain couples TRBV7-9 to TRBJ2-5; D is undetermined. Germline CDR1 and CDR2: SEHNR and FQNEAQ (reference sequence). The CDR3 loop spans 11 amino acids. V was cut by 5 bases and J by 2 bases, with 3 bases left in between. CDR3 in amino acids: CASSQQETQYF. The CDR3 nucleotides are TGTGCCAGCAGCCAACAAGAGACCCAGTACTTC.

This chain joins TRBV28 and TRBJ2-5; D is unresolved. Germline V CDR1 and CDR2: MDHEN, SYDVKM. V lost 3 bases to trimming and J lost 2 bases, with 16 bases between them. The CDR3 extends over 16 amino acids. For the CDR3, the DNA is TGTGCCAGCAGTTTTCTCGACCCAGCCCGTCAAGAGACCCAGTACTTC. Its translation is CASSFLDPARQETQYF.

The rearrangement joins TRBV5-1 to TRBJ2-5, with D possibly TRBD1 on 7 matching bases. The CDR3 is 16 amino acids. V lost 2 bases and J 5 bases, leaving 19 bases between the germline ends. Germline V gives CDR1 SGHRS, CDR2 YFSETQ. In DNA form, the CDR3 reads TGCGCCAGCAGCTTAGGGACAGACTTCGCGGGGGAGACCCAGTACTTC. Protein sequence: CASSLGTDFAGETQYF.

As DNA, the CDR3 is TGTGCCAGCTCACGGGAGGTGTGGACCGGGGAGCTGTTTTTT. Translated: CASSREVWTGELFF. The chain uses TRBV2 and TRBJ2-2; 7 positions match TRBD2. V gave up 8 bases and J gave up 5 bases; unmatched junction bases: 8. CDR1 and CDR2 (germline): SNHLY, FYNNEI. The CDR3 is 14 residues long.

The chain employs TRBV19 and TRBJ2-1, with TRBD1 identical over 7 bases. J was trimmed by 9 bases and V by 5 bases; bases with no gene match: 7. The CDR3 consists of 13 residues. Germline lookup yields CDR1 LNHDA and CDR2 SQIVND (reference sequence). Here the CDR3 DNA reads TGTGCCAGTAGTTCCGGGACAGTCTCTGAGCAGTTCTTC. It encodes CASSSGTVSEQFF.

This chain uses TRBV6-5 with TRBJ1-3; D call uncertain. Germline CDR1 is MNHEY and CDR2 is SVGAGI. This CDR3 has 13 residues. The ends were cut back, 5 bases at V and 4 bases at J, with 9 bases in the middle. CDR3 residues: CASSLTGGNTIYF. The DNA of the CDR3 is TGTGCCAGCAGTCTAACGGGCGGAAACACCATATATTTT.

CDR3 amino acids: CASSPRRNTEAFF. CDR3 coding DNA: TGTGCCAGTTCACCGCGGCGGAACACTGAAGCTTTCTTT. The chain links TRBV19 to TRBJ1-1; D unresolved. Germline V gene data show CDR1 as LNHDA and CDR2 as SQIVND (reference sequence). Trimming took 8 bases from V and 1 from J, leaving 11 bases between them. The CDR3 is made up of 13 amino acids.

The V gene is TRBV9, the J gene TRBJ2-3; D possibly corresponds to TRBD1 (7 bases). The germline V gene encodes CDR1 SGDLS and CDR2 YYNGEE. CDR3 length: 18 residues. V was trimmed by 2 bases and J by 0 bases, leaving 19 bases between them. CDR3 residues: CASSVSPQTGTSTDTQYF. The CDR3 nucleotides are TGTGCCAGCAGCGTCTCACCACAGACAGGGACTAGCACAGATACGCAGTATTTT.

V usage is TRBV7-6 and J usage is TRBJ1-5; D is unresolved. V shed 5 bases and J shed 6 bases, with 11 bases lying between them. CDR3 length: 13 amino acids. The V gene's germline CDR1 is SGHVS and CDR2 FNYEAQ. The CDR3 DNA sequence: TGTGCCAGCAGCAACACCTTCGGTCAGCCCCAGCATTTT. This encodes CASSNTFGQPQHF.